These 20 T cell receptor beta chains were all obtained from the same sample, sequenced in a study of T cell repertoires in cytomegalovirus infection (dated by TCRdb to between 2019 and 2020). For sequencing, an Illumina HiSeq 1500 was employed. The public reads were reanalyzed by TCRdb: fastp trimming at Q25, MiXCR alignment, in-frame beta chains only. Each CDR3 protein appears once, grouped with its most common genes and DNA. The sample yields more than 250,000 distinct CDR3 sequences; around 25% were counted once. The ten biggest clones cover 13% of the sample. These receptors have no identified antigens. According to the study, the label for this sample's treatment or condition signals: in vitro stimulation with specific CMV peptide epitopes to enrich CMV-specific T cells. Specimen: cultured PBMCs, collected from culture after CMV antigen stimulation. The receptors come from a human donor in good health (CMV status not recorded). Some clones in this sample may be carry-over from other donors' samples.

This sequence joins TRBV7-9 and TRBJ2-7, with 16 bases aligning to TRBD2. Germline loops: CDR1 SEHNR, CDR2 FQNEAQ (reference sequence). V trimming: 5 bases; J trimming: 7 bases; junction bases outside the gene matches: 8. This CDR3 comprises 16 residues. The CDR3 bases are TGTGCCAGCAGCCGGGGACTAGCGGGAGGGCCGAGGGAGCAGTACTTC. Its translation: CASSRGLAGGPREQYF.

V gene TRBV20-1 combines with J gene TRBJ2-1; the match to TRBD2 covers 12 bases. The length of the CDR3 is 16 residues. The V and J ends lost 5 bases and 1 base, in that order; junction bases with no gene match: 6. Germline V gene lookup returns CDR1 DFQATT and CDR2 SNEGSKA (reference sequence). CDR3 in DNA: TGCAGTGCTCCAGCTAGCGGGAGGGGGTCCTACAATGAGCAGTTCTTC. Its protein product is CSAPASGRGSYNEQFF.

In this sample, this clonotype turned up a few times. The V gene is TRBV6-2 or TRBV6-3, the J gene TRBJ2-4, with D maybe TRBD2 (5 bases). The CDR3 is 15 amino acids. V was trimmed by 0 bases and J by 0 bases, leaving 6 bases between them. CDR1 and CDR2 (germline): MNHEY, SVGEGT. Written as DNA, the CDR3 is TGTGCCAGCAGTTACTCTCTAGCAGCCAAAAACATTCAGTACTTC. It specifies CASSYSLAAKNIQYF.

This clonotype has more than one count but fewer than ten. The chain carries TRBV19 and TRBJ2-1; possible D gene TRBD2, 6 bases. The CDR3 length is 14 residues. Germline V CDR1 and CDR2: LNHDA, SQIVND (reference sequence). V gave up 5 bases and J gave up 6 bases, with 14 bases separating them. This CDR3 reads CASSYRGTINEQFF. The DNA of the CDR3 is TGTGCCAGTAGTTACCGGGGGACGATCAATGAGCAGTTCTTC.

This clonotype was observed a few times. The gene calls are TRBV28 and TRBJ2-7; possibly TRBD1 or TRBD2 for D (5 bases each). The CDR3 runs 16 residues. Trimming cost V 2 bases and J 0 bases, with 14 bases left between them. The germline V gene has CDR1 MDHEN and CDR2 SYDVKM. CDR3 region: CASSLKFGASSYEQYV. CDR3 coding DNA: TGTGCCAGCAGTTTAAAATTCGGGGCCTCCTCCTACGAGCAGTACGTC.

V gene TRBV19 combines with J gene TRBJ2-5, with D tentatively TRBD2 (5 bases). V lost 6 bases, J lost 5 bases, and 22 bases lay in between. In germline, CDR1 is LNHDA, CDR2 SQIVND (reference sequence). The CDR3 covers 16 residues. Here the CDR3 reads CASSPTIGVEWETQYF. CDR3 DNA: TGTGCCAGTAGCCCGACAATCGGGGTCGAATGGGAGACCCAGTACTTC.

The V and J genes are TRBV7-8 and TRBJ1-4; 8 bases are shared with TRBD1. Germline V gene data show CDR1 as SGHVS and CDR2 as FQNEAQ. CDR3 length: 17 residues. V lost 3 bases and J lost 7; bases outside the gene matches: 13. CDR3 in amino acids: CASSFTTLGQGSEKLFF. In nucleotides, the CDR3 is TGTGCCAGCAGCTTTACCACTCTCGGACAGGGCTCTGAAAAACTGTTTTTT.

The rearrangement joins TRBV20-1 to TRBJ2-5, with a tentative D call TRBD1 (6 bases). V was shortened by 0 bases and J by 5 bases, with 10 bases between the two germline ends. The germline CDR1 and CDR2 sequences are DFQATT and SNEGSKA (reference sequence). There are 13 residues in the CDR3. The CDR3 nucleotides are TGCAGTGCTAGAGATACAGGGTCGGAGACCCAGTACTTC. Amino acid sequence: CSARDTGSETQYF.

This clonotype appeared many times. This chain connects TRBV7-2 to TRBJ1-2; D is unclear. V lost 1 base and J lost 8, with 11 bases in between. Germline CDR1 SGHTA, CDR2 FQGNSA. The CDR3 is 13 amino acids. In nucleotides, the CDR3 is TGTGCCAGCAGCTTAGATCGGCAGGACGGCTACACCTTC. Amino acids: CASSLDRQDGYTF.

This clonotype was counted a few times. This sequence joins TRBV6-6 and TRBJ1-5; 7 bases line up with TRBD1. Looked up from germline, CDR1 is MNHNY and CDR2 is SVGAGI (reference sequence). The CDR3 consists of 14 residues. V lost 7 bases and J lost 6; bases outside the gene matches: 9. The CDR3 region is CASTGTAKGQPQHF. As DNA, the CDR3 is TGTGCCAGCACCGGGACAGCCAAGGGTCAGCCCCAGCATTTT.

At least ten counts were recorded for this clonotype. This chain connects TRBV7-8 to TRBJ2-3; tentatively, D is TRBD1 (5 bases). Between the trimmed V and J ends, which lost 3 bases and 0 bases, there was a span of 13 bases. The CDR3 length is 16 residues. Germline V gene data show CDR1 as SGHVS and CDR2 as FQNEAQ. The CDR3: CASSFTGFTSTDTQYF. The CDR3 DNA reads TGTGCCAGCAGCTTTACAGGATTTACTAGCACAGATACGCAGTATTTT.

The chain has TRBV7-2 and TRBJ2-7; D possibly corresponds to TRBD1 (7 bases). The V end was cut by 2 bases, the J end by 0 bases, with 17 bases between. Germline CDR1 reads SGHTA; CDR2 reads FQGNSA. CDR3 length: 17 residues. The chain's CDR3 is CASSLRLTGRGSYEQYF. CDR3 coding DNA: TGTGCCAGCAGCTTACGATTGACAGGGCGGGGCTCCTACGAGCAGTACTTC.

The chain uses TRBV5-1 and TRBJ2-7; D is undetermined. This CDR3 is built from 16 residues. V was clipped by 4 bases and J by 5 bases, with 22 bases between them. Germline V lookup: CDR1 SGHRS, CDR2 YFSETQ. Here the CDR3 reads CASSSGPSRSQNEQYF. In DNA, the CDR3 is TGCGCCAGCAGCAGTGGACCGAGCAGGAGCCAGAACGAGCAGTACTTC.

This sequence joins TRBV7-2 and TRBJ2-5, with a possible D match to TRBD1 (6 bases). This CDR3 has 13 amino acids. V was trimmed by 5 bases and J by 4 bases, leaving 11 bases between them. Looked up from germline, CDR1 is SGHTA and CDR2 is FQGNSA. The CDR3 coding sequence is TGTGCCAGCAGCCTAGAGACAGGAGAGACCCAGTACTTC. It codes for CASSLETGETQYF.

Only a few counts were recorded for this clonotype. V gene TRBV11-2 combines with J gene TRBJ1-1, with 10 bases aligning to TRBD1. The CDR3 runs to 16 residues. Germline V gives CDR1 SGHAT, CDR2 FQNNGV. The V segment lost 5 bases and the J segment 3 bases; nucleotides outside the gene matches: 9. The DNA of the CDR3 is TGTGCCAGCAGCCTACACCGGGACAGGGGAGACACTGAAGCTTTCTTT. The encoded protein is CASSLHRDRGDTEAFF.

This clonotype was detected many times. J is TRBJ2-1 and V is TRBV7-2; possible D gene TRBD1, 8 bases. The CDR3 is made up of 20 amino acids. The germline V gene has CDR1 SGHTA and CDR2 FQGNSA. Trimming pared 2 bases from V and 6 bases from J, leaving 29 bases between. The CDR3 DNA reads TGTGCCAGCAGCTTACTAGCCGGACAGGGCGCCCGGGGGGAAGGCAATGAGCAGTTCTTC. Translation: CASSLLAGQGARGEGNEQFF.

A few counts support this clonotype. J is TRBJ1-6 and V is TRBV5-4; TRBD1 agrees at 8 bases. Germline V gene sequence: CDR1 SGHNT, CDR2 YYREEE (reference sequence). The junction had 4 bases not matched to a gene; V was cut back by 1 base and J by 7 bases. The CDR3 length is 15 residues. This CDR3 reads CASSLRQGANSPLHF. CDR3 nucleotides: TGTGCCAGCAGCTTGCGGCAGGGGGCCAATTCACCCCTCCACTTT.

CDR3 coding DNA: TGCAGCGTAGAACCGTCCACCTCAGGACAGGGTATCACTGAAGCTTTCTTT. Translation: CSVEPSTSGQGITEAFF. This chain joins TRBV29-1 and TRBJ1-1; TRBD1 agrees at 8 bases. The CDR3 sequence is 17 residues long. CDR1 and CDR2 from the germline V gene are SQVTM and ANQGSEA. With 6 bases clipped from V and 4 bases from J, the junction kept 19 bases outside the gene matches.

The J gene is TRBJ1-6, the V gene TRBV19; TRBD1 matches 11 bases. Germline V gives CDR1 LNHDA, CDR2 SQIVND (reference sequence). The CDR3 runs to 14 residues. V gave up 6 bases and J gave up 13 bases; unmatched junction bases: 8. CDR3 amino acids: CASRPGTGGFPLHF. The CDR3 region has the DNA TGTGCCAGTAGGCCCGGGACAGGGGGGTTTCCCCTCCACTTT.

V usage is TRBV19 and J usage is TRBJ1-5; no clear D. The CDR3 spans 16 residues. Trimming took off 3 bases at V and 2 bases at J, with 14 bases between the two ends. Germline values: CDR1 LNHDA, CDR2 SQIVND (reference sequence). CDR3: CASSIPIHGGNQPQHF. The CDR3 nucleotides read TGTGCCAGTAGTATCCCTATACACGGGGGCAATCAGCCCCAGCATTTT.